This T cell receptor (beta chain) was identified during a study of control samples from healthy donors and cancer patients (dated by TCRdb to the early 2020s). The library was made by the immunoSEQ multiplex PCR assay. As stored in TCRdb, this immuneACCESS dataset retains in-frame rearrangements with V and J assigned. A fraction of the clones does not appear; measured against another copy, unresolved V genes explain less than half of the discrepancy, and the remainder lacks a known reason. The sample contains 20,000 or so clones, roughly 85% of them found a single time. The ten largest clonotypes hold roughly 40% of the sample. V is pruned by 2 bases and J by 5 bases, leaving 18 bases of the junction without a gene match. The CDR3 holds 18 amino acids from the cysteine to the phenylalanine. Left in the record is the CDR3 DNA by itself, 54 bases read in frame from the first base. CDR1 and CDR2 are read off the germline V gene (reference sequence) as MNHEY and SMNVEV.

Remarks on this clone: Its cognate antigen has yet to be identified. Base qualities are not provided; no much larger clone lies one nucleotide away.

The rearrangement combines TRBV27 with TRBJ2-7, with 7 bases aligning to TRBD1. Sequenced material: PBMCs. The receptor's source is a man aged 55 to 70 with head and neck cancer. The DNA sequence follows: TGTGCCAGCAGTTTACGCCTGGGACAGAGAGGGTCGTTCGACGAGCAGTACTTC. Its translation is CASSLRLGQRGSFDEQYF.